One and the same sample provided the 14 T cell receptor beta chains below, sequenced in a study of blood T cell repertoires in COVID-19. The table came from immunoSEQ multiplex PCR; TCRdb's copy has only in-frame clones and leaves some out. Counted here are 35,000 to 50,000 clones, 82% occurring once; the ten biggest clones make up about 4%. The sequenced sample consisted of peripheral blood. Source of these receptors: a woman in her seventies with acute or convalescent COVID-19.

The chain recombines TRBV7-9 with TRBJ2-5, with TRBD1 as a possible D gene (6 bases). The CDR3 is 15 amino acids. Germline CDR1 and CDR2: SEHNR and FQNEAQ (reference sequence). V shed 2 bases and J shed 1 base, with 11 bases lying between them. The CDR3 DNA reads as TGTGCCAGCAGCTTAATTGCGACAGGCCAAGAGACCCAGTACTTC. Its translation is CASSLIATGQETQYF.

The V call is TRBV7-2, the J call TRBJ1-1; 7 nucleotides match TRBD1. The CDR3 loop spans 18 amino acids. Unmatched junction bases numbered 10, after V lost 0 bases and J lost 0 bases. Germline V gene sequence: CDR1 SGHTA, CDR2 FQGNSA. CDR3 loop: CASSLAQTGSWVNTEAFF. The DNA of the CDR3 is TGTGCCAGCAGCTTAGCGCAGACAGGGTCGTGGGTGAACACTGAAGCTTTCTTT.

There are a few counts of this clone. The CDR3 DNA reads TGTGCCAGCAGCTTCGGACTAGGAGGCACCGGGGAGCTGTTTTTT. Translated: CASSFGLGGTGELFF. The chain links TRBV7-2 to TRBJ2-2; 7 bases map to TRBD2. This CDR3 has 15 residues. The V and J ends lost 3 bases and 4 bases, in that order; junction bases with no gene match: 5. Germline-derived CDR1 and CDR2 are SGHTA and FQGNSA.

The chain joins TRBV18 to TRBJ2-7, with 10 positions matching TRBD2. V shed 1 base and J 0 bases; nucleotides not matched to a gene: 6. The CDR3 contains 17 residues. Per germline, CDR1 KGHSH and CDR2 LQKENI. The CDR3 reads CASSPLGTSVSSYEQYF. CDR3 bases: TGTGCCAGCTCACCACTCGGGACTAGCGTGAGCTCCTACGAGCAGTACTTC.

This chain links TRBV5-4 with TRBJ2-1; 9 bases align to TRBD2. Germline CDR1 is SGHNT and CDR2 is YYREEE (reference sequence). This CDR3 has 15 residues. The J segment lost 7 bases and the V segment lost 0 bases, leaving 5 bases of the junction unmatched. The CDR3 DNA sequence: TGTGCCAGCAGCTTGGATAGCGGGAGTAATAATGAGCAGTTCTTC. Its translation is CASSLDSGSNNEQFF. The full variable domain, completed using reference TRBV5-4 and TRBJ2-1, is ETGVTQSPTHLIKTRGQQVTLRCSSQSGHNTVSWYQQALGQGPQFIFQYYREEENGRGNFPPRFSGLQFPNYSSELNVNALELDDSALYLCASSLDSGSNNEQFFGPGTRLTVL.

The chain has TRBV9 and TRBJ2-1; 12 bases fit TRBD2. This CDR3 comprises 18 residues. Germline CDR1 and CDR2: SGDLS and YYNGEE. J lost 0 bases, V lost 1 base, and 5 bases had no gene match. CDR3 protein: CASSVLAGGPSSYNEQFF. CDR3 in DNA: TGTGCCAGCAGCGTACTAGCGGGAGGGCCCAGCTCCTACAATGAGCAGTTCTTC.

The rearrangement uses TRBV6-2 or TRBV6-3 and TRBJ2-3; 7 nucleotides match TRBD2. The CDR3 sequence is 15 residues long. Germline CDR1 MNHEY, CDR2 SVGEGT. J gave up 2 bases and V 0 bases, and 2 bases lay outside the gene matches. This CDR3 reads CASSYSRGFTDTQYF. DNA for the CDR3: TGTGCCAGCAGTTACTCGCGGGGGTTCACAGATACGCAGTATTTT.

This clone was found once. V usage is TRBV11-2 and J usage is TRBJ2-7; D is undetermined. V lost 1 base and J lost 3, with 13 bases in between. CDR3 length: 15 residues. Germline V gene sequence: CDR1 SGHAT, CDR2 FQNNGV. CDR3: CASSLGSAKSYEQYF. Written as DNA, the CDR3 is TGTGCCAGCAGCTTAGGGAGTGCGAAAAGCTACGAGCAGTACTTC.

The V and J genes are TRBV10-3 and TRBJ1-1; 8 bases line up with TRBD1. The CDR3 runs 13 residues. The germline gives CDR1 ENHRY, CDR2 SYGVKD. V lost 8 bases and J lost 5; bases outside the gene matches: 7. CDR3 DNA: TGTGCCATCTCGGGGACAGGTGGAACTGAAGCTTTCTTT. It specifies CAISGTGGTEAFF.

This clone was found once. This sequence joins TRBV18 and TRBJ1-1; D might be TRBD1 (6 bases). The germline CDR1 and CDR2 sequences are KGHSH and LQKENI. V lost 6 bases and J lost 0, with 11 bases in between. The CDR3 sequence is 14 residues long. In nucleotides, the CDR3 is TGTGCCAGCTCCGCGGACAGCATGAACACTGAAGCTTTCTTT. Translating it yields CASSADSMNTEAFF.

CDR3 protein: CASSQRQANQPQHF. In DNA, the CDR3 is TGTGCCAGCAGCCAACGACAGGCCAATCAGCCCCAGCATTTT. The chain carries TRBV4-2 and TRBJ1-5; D might be TRBD1 (6 bases). Germline V gene sequence: CDR1 LGHNA, CDR2 YNFKEQ. V lost 2 bases and J lost 3, with 8 bases in between. The CDR3 loop spans 14 amino acids.

The chain has TRBV7-2 and TRBJ1-5, with D tentatively TRBD1 (5 bases). Germline V CDR1 and CDR2: SGHTA, FQGNSA. The germline V and J ends were trimmed by 1 base and 5 bases, with 9 bases remaining between them. The CDR3 runs to 14 residues. For the CDR3, the DNA is TGTGCCAGCAGCTTAGTACCGGGGGATCAGCCCCAGCATTTT. Residues: CASSLVPGDQPQHF.

The rearrangement joins TRBV10-1 to TRBJ2-6; TRBD2 agrees at 14 bases. Germline V gene lookup returns CDR1 WNHNN and CDR2 SYGVQD (reference sequence). V lost 3 bases to trimming and J lost 0 bases; unmatched junction nucleotides: 16. This CDR3 is built from 23 residues. In DNA form, the CDR3 reads TGCGCCAGCAGTGACACCCCGGGACTAGCGGGAGTCCGCCGCCTCTCTGGGGCCAACGTCCTGACTTTC. Its protein is CASSDTPGLAGVRRLSGANVLTF.

The rearrangement uses TRBV6-5 and TRBJ1-2, with a weak D call TRBD1 (6 bases). The CDR3 spans 15 residues. Germline values: CDR1 MNHEY, CDR2 SVGAGI. The ends were cut back, 2 bases at V and 4 bases at J, with 14 bases in the middle. CDR3 bases: TGTGCCAGCAGTTACGCGAAGGACAGCCTCTATGGCTACACCTTC. This codes for CASSYAKDSLYGYTF.